This T cell receptor beta chain was sequenced for a study of immune cell composition in non-small cell lung cancer. Study summary: Tumours were mainly lung adenocarcinoma or squamous cell carcinoma.

Clones were read by immunoSEQ multiplex PCR, and TCRdb kept only the in-frame ones, dropping some. In the table there are around 6,600 clones, about 83% of which are singletons. Germline values: CDR1 MNHNS, CDR2 SASEGT. V shed 0 bases and J shed 4 bases, with 11 bases lying between them. CDR3 length: 15 residues. As for this clone: Its antigen is as yet unknown.

The study's findings and limits: No significant correlation existed between pack-years smoked and tumour clonality. Squamous lung tumours showed higher top 10 clone scores and clonality than adenocarcinomas. Squamous carcinomas (approximately 80%) more often had tumour-associated clones >0.5% than adenocarcinomas (33%).

Sample: lung tumor tissue. This TCR derives from a human donor with non-small cell lung cancer. The chain is built from TRBV6-1 and TRBJ2-3; maybe TRBD2 (6 bases). This CDR3 reads CASSEAHGGADTQYF. The CDR3 DNA is TGTGCCAGCAGTGAAGCCCATGGAGGGGCAGATACGCAGTATTTT.